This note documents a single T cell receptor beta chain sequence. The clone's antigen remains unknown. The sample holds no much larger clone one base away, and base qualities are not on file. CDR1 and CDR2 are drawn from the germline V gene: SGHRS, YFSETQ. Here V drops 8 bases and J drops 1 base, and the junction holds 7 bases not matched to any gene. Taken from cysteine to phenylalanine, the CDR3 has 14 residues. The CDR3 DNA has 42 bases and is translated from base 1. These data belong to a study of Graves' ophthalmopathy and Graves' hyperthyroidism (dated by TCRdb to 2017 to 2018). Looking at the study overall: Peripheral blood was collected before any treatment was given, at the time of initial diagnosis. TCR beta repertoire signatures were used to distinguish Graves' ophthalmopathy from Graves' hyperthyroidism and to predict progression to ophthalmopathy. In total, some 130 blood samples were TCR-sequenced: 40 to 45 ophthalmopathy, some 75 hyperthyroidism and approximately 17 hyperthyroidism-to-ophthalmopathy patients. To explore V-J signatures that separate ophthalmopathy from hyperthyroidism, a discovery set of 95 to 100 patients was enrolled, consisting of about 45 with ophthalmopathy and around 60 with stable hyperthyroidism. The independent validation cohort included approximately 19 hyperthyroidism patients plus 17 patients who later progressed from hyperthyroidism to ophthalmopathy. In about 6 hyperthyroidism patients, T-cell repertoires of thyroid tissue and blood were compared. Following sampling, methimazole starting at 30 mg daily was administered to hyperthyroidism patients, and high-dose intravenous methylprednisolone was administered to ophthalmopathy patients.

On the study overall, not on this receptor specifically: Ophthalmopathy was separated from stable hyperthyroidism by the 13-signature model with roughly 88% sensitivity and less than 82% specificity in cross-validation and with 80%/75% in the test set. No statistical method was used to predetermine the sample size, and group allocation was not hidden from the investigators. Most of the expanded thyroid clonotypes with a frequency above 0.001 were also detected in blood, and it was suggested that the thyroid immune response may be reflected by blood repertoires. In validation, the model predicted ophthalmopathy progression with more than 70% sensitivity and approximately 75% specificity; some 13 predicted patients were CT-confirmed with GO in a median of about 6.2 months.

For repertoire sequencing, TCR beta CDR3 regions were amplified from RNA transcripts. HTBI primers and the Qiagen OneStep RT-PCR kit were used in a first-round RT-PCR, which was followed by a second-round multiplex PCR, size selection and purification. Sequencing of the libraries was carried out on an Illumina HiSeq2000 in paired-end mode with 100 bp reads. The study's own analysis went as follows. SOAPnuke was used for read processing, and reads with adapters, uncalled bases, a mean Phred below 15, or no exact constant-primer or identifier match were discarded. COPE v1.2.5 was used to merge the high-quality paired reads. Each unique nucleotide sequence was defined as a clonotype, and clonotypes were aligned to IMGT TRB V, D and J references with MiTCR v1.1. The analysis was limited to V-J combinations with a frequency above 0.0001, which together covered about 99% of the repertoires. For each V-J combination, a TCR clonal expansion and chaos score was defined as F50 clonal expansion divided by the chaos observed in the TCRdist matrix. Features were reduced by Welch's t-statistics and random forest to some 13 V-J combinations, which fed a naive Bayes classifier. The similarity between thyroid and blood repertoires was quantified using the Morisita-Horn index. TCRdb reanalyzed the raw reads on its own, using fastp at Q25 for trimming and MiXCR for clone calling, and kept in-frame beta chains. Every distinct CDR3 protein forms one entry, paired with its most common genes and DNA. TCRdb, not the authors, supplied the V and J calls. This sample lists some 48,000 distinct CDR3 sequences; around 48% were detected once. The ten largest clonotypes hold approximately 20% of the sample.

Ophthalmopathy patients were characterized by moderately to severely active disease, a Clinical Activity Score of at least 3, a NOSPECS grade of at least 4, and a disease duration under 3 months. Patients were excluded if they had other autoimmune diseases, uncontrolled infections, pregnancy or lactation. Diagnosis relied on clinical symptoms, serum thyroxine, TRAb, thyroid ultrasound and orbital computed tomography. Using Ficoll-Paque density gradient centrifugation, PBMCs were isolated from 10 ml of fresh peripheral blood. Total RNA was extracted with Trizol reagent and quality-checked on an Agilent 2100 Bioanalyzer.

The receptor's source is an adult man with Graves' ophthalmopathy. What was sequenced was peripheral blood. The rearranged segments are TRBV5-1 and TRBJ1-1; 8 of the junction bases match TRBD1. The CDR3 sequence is CASAEGTGNTEAFF. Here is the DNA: TGCGCCAGTGCCGAGGGGACAGGGAACACTGAAGCTTTCTTT.